Below are 31 T cell receptor beta chains sequenced from a single sample in a study of cytomegalovirus exposure and HLA in healthy donors. Primers included in the PCR were 60 Vbeta and 13 Jbeta primers. TCRdb's copy holds only in-frame clones and misses some; the assay was immunoSEQ multiplex PCR. Of roughly 180,000 clones in the sample, about four fifths were seen once. The source material was PBMCs. The receptors come from a male donor in good health and CMV-seronegative.

This clone was seen more than once but under ten times. The V gene is TRBV6-6, the J gene TRBJ1-2; 8 nucleotides agree with TRBD1. Germline trimming cut 6 bases from V and 0 bases from J; bases unmatched to any gene: 3. This CDR3 spans 14 amino acids. Germline lookup yields CDR1 MNHNY and CDR2 SVGAGI (reference sequence). CDR3 sequence: CASRIQGANYGYTF. CDR3 coding DNA: TGTGCCAGCAGGATACAGGGGGCTAACTATGGCTACACCTTC.

This clone was found a few times. This sequence joins TRBV5-3 and TRBJ2-1; D perhaps matches TRBD1 (6 bases). TRBV5-3 qualifies as an ORF whose function is uncertain. The CDR3 loop spans 16 amino acids. Trimming removed 0 bases at V and 2 bases at J, with 12 bases between. The CDR3 reads CARSLVGQPTYNEQFF. CDR3 sequence (DNA): TGTGCCAGAAGCTTGGTCGGACAGCCTACCTACAATGAGCAGTTCTTC.

The chain links TRBV5-1 to TRBJ2-7, with 11 bases fitting TRBD2. Germline lookup yields CDR1 SGHRS and CDR2 YFSETQ. This CDR3 contains 14 residues. V lost 4 bases to trimming and J lost 4 bases; unmatched junction nucleotides: 4. The CDR3 protein is CASSPGTSGYEQYF. The CDR3, as DNA: TGCGCCAGCAGCCCGGGGACTAGCGGATACGAGCAGTACTTC.

The chain recombines TRBV4-1 with TRBJ1-1, with D maybe TRBD1 (6 bases). Deletions cut 1 base from V and 5 bases from J, with 17 bases between. CDR1 is MGHRA, CDR2 YSYEKL, per germline. This CDR3 region has 16 residues. The CDR3 here is CASSQVQGRVETEAFF. The CDR3 DNA reads as TGCGCCAGCAGCCAAGTCCAGGGGCGAGTTGAAACTGAAGCTTTCTTT.

The rearrangement joins TRBV6-1 to TRBJ2-3; D is uncertain. The germline gives CDR1 MNHNS, CDR2 SASEGT. Deletions cut 0 bases from V and 0 bases from J, with 7 bases between. This CDR3 has 15 amino acids. CDR3 sequence reads: CASSEAGGSTDTQYF. The CDR3 DNA reads as TGTGCCAGCAGTGAAGCAGGCGGTAGCACAGATACGCAGTATTTT.

The V call is TRBV7-6, the J call TRBJ1-6; perhaps TRBD1 as D (6 bases). Trimming shortened V by 6 bases and J by 5 bases, and 11 bases separated the two germline ends. This CDR3 region has 14 residues. CDR1 and CDR2 (germline): SGHVS, FNYEAQ. DNA of the CDR3: TGTGCCAGCAGGCCAAACAGGGATAATTCACCCCTCCACTTT. Residues: CASRPNRDNSPLHF.

CDR3 DNA: TGTGCCAGCAGCTTTTGGGGGCCCGGGGAGCTGTTTTTT. As protein: CASSFWGPGELFF. The rearrangement uses TRBV5-6 and TRBJ2-2, with D possibly TRBD1 on 6 matching bases. The CDR3 contains 13 residues. V dropped 2 bases and J dropped 6 bases, with 8 bases sitting between them. Germline-derived CDR1 and CDR2 are SGHDT and YYEEEE. The full variable domain, with the rest looked up from reference TRBV5-6 and TRBJ2-2, is DAGVTQSPTHLIKTRGQQVTLRCSPKSGHDTVSWYQQALGQGPQFIFQYYEEEERQRGNFPDRFSGHQFPNYSSELNVNALLLGDSALYLCASSFWGPGELFFGEGSRLTVL.

This chain links TRBV7-2 with TRBJ2-7; 7 nucleotides agree with TRBD2. The CDR3 covers 15 residues. Germline V gene lookup returns CDR1 SGHTA and CDR2 FQGNSA. J gave up 2 bases and V 4 bases, and 8 bases lay outside the gene matches. This CDR3 is CASSWGGTLAYEQYF. The CDR3 coding sequence is TGTGCCAGCAGCTGGGGGGGGACTTTGGCCTACGAGCAGTACTTC.

The chain has TRBV7-9 and TRBJ2-7; no clear D. CDR3 length equals 14 residues. V was trimmed by 3 bases and J by 3 bases, leaving 12 bases between them. Germline CDR1 is SEHNR and CDR2 is FQNEAQ (reference sequence). The DNA of the CDR3 is TGTGCCAGCAGCTTGGAGTCGTCCCTCTACGAGCAGTACTTC. Encoded protein: CASSLESSLYEQYF.

The chain couples TRBV6-5 to TRBJ1-2; D may be TRBD1 (6 bases). Per the germline V gene, CDR1 is MNHEY and CDR2 is SVGAGI. The CDR3 is 15 residues long. The V end was cut by 2 bases, the J end by 7 bases, with 17 bases between. The CDR3 DNA sequence: TGTGCCAGCAGTTACACGGGGGGCTCAGGCTGTGGCTACACCTTC. This codes for CASSYTGGSGCGYTF.

The genes are TRBV29-1 and TRBJ2-3, with TRBD2 as a possible D gene (6 bases). Germline values: CDR1 SQVTM, CDR2 ANQGSEA. The CDR3 totals 14 residues. V lost 3 bases to trimming and J lost 3 bases, with 13 bases between them. The CDR3 here is CSVEGMGGTDTQYF. In nucleotides, the CDR3 is TGCAGCGTTGAGGGGATGGGAGGAACAGATACGCAGTATTTT.

The J gene is TRBJ2-2, the V gene TRBV27, with 9 positions matching TRBD1. V lost 6 bases to trimming and J lost 12 bases; unmatched junction nucleotides: 11. Per germline, CDR1 MNHEY and CDR2 SMNVEV (reference sequence). This CDR3 has 14 amino acids. CDR3 coding DNA: TGTGCCAGCAGGACACAGGGGGCGCAGAGTAAGCTGTTTTTT. It is translated as CASRTQGAQSKLFF.

The V call is TRBV5-1, the J call TRBJ2-7; TRBD1 aligns across 9 bases. The CDR3 covers 13 residues. V shed 5 bases and J 5 bases; nucleotides not matched to a gene: 5. The germline gives CDR1 SGHRS, CDR2 YFSETQ. CDR3 sequence reads: CASREDRGHEQYF. The CDR3 DNA reads as TGCGCCAGCAGAGAGGACAGGGGCCACGAGCAGTACTTC. The full variable domain, completed using reference TRBV5-1 and TRBJ2-7, is KAGVTQTPRYLIKTRGQQVTLSCSPISGHRSVSWYQQTPGQGLQFLFEYFSETQRNKGNFPGRFSGRQFSNSRSEMNVSTLELGDSALYLCASREDRGHEQYFGPGTRLTVT.

The V gene is TRBV6-1, the J gene TRBJ1-5; 9 bases match TRBD1. CDR1 is MNHNS and CDR2 is SASEGT in the germline V gene. Trimming removed 4 bases from V and 4 bases from J; junction bases left unmatched: 2. This CDR3 has 14 residues. CDR3 residues: CASSGGQGNQPQHF. In nucleotides, the CDR3 is TGTGCCAGCAGTGGAGGACAGGGGAATCAGCCCCAGCATTTT.

The gene calls are TRBV4-2 and TRBJ2-5; D not certain. V lost 4 bases to trimming and J lost 4 bases, with 13 bases between them. Germline V gene data show CDR1 as LGHNA and CDR2 as YNFKEQ. The CDR3 extends over 14 amino acids. The CDR3: CASSPPNSRETQYF. CDR3 nucleotides: TGTGCCAGCAGCCCTCCTAATAGCAGAGAGACCCAGTACTTC.

The V gene is TRBV7-2, the J gene TRBJ2-1, with D possibly TRBD2 on 6 matching bases. The CDR3 contains 15 residues. V lost 5 bases and J 8 bases, leaving 19 bases between the germline ends. Germline V gene lookup returns CDR1 SGHTA and CDR2 FQGNSA. As DNA, the CDR3 is TGTGCCAGCAGCCCGTTGGTGGGAGGAACGTATGAGCAGTTCTTC. This encodes CASSPLVGGTYEQFF.

Only a few counts were recorded for this clone. The chain links TRBV7-2 to TRBJ2-7, with D perhaps TRBD2 (6 bases). V was shortened by 1 base and J by 5 bases, with 15 bases between the two germline ends. Germline V CDR1 and CDR2: SGHTA, FQGNSA. The CDR3 length is 15 residues. The CDR3 reads CASSLGIPRGNEQYF. The DNA for the CDR3 is TGTGCCAGCAGCTTAGGGATCCCCCGGGGGAACGAGCAGTACTTC. The full variable domain, with the rest looked up from reference TRBV7-2 and TRBJ2-7, is GAGVSQSPSNKVTEKGKDVELRCDPISGHTALYWYRQSLGQGLEFLIYFQGNSAPDKSGLPSDRFSAERTGGSVSTLTIQRTQQEDSAVYLCASSLGIPRGNEQYFGPGTRLTVT.

V usage is TRBV5-1 and J usage is TRBJ2-2; 16 bases map to TRBD2. Germline loops: CDR1 SGHRS, CDR2 YFSETQ. J was trimmed by 3 bases and V by 3 bases; bases with no gene match: 5. The CDR3 sequence is 18 residues long. CDR3 residues: CASSSGLAGGPDTGELFF. In nucleotides, the CDR3 is TGCGCCAGCAGCTCGGGACTAGCGGGGGGGCCAGACACCGGGGAGCTGTTTTTT.

The chain recombines TRBV25-1 with TRBJ1-2, with D unresolved. Deletions cut 2 bases from V and 6 bases from J, with 16 bases between. This CDR3 contains 15 residues. Germline CDR1 reads MGHDK; CDR2 reads SYGVNS. The CDR3 loop is CASSETGSPRHGYTF. The CDR3 coding sequence is TGTGCCAGCAGTGAAACGGGGTCCCCTCGCCATGGCTACACCTTC.

V and J are TRBV5-6 and TRBJ1-4; maybe TRBD1 (5 bases). Trimming pared 1 base from V and 4 bases from J, leaving 11 bases between. The CDR3 has 15 amino acids. CDR1 is SGHDT and CDR2 is YYEEEE in the germline V gene. The CDR3 spells CASSLSQAYNEKLFF. DNA for the CDR3: TGTGCCAGCAGCTTGTCACAGGCATATAATGAAAAACTGTTTTTT.

This chain links TRBV7-9 with TRBJ2-7, with 11 bases matching TRBD2. The CDR3 contains 16 residues. Germline V gene data show CDR1 as SEHNR and CDR2 as FQNEAQ (reference sequence). Trimming took 5 bases from V and 4 from J; bases not matched to a gene: 10. CDR3 nucleotide sequence: TGTGCCAGCAGCGCACCACTCAGACTAGCGGGATACGAGCAGTACTTC. Translating it yields CASSAPLRLAGYEQYF.

This chain uses TRBV6-1 with TRBJ2-1; possible D gene TRBD1, 5 bases. The germline V gene has CDR1 MNHNS and CDR2 SASEGT. The CDR3 loop spans 13 amino acids. Trimming stripped 4 bases from V and 9 bases from J, with 13 bases between. This CDR3 reads CASSVQAVGEQFF. The DNA for the CDR3 is TGTGCCAGCAGTGTACAGGCGGTAGGTGAGCAGTTCTTC.

The chain carries TRBV4-3 and TRBJ2-3; the match to TRBD2 covers 11 bases. The CDR3 contains 15 residues. Germline V gene sequence: CDR1 LGHNA, CDR2 YSLEER. V was clipped by 6 bases and J by 4 bases; unmatched bases: 6. This CDR3 is CASSLLAGGSDTQYF. DNA of the CDR3: TGCGCCAGCAGTCTCCTAGCGGGAGGATCAGATACGCAGTATTTT.

This chain uses TRBV5-8 with TRBJ2-7; weak D call: TRBD2 (6 bases). Trimming cost V 3 bases and J 2 bases, with 18 bases left between them. CDR3 length: 16 residues. Germline V gives CDR1 SGHTS, CDR2 YDEGEE. The CDR3 loop reads CASSSMYSGPPYEQYF. DNA of the CDR3: TGTGCCAGCAGCTCCATGTATAGCGGTCCCCCCTACGAGCAGTACTTC.

For the CDR3, the DNA is TGCAGTGCTAGCCCCTCAGAGACCCAGTACTTC. This sequence encodes CSASPSETQYF. The chain links TRBV20-1 to TRBJ2-5; D is ambiguous. The CDR3 has 11 residues. V was trimmed by 3 bases and J by 4 bases, leaving 6 bases between them. Germline V lookup: CDR1 DFQATT, CDR2 SNEGSKA (reference sequence).

This clone was observed once. J is TRBJ1-5 and V is TRBV6-5, with D tentatively TRBD1 (5 bases). Germline V gene lookup returns CDR1 MNHEY and CDR2 SVGAGI. V was shortened by 6 bases and J by 0 bases, with 12 bases between the two germline ends. The CDR3 contains 15 residues. The CDR3 sequence: CASRDHRNSNQPQHF. Written as DNA, the CDR3 is TGTGCCAGCAGAGACCACAGGAATAGCAATCAGCCCCAGCATTTT.

The gene calls are TRBV6-5 and TRBJ2-5; D ambiguous. The CDR3 covers 13 residues. Germline V CDR1 and CDR2: MNHEY, SVGAGI. The germline V and J ends were trimmed by 6 bases and 2 bases, with 10 bases remaining between them. The CDR3 DNA sequence: TGTGCCAGCAGAATGGCAGGACAAGAGACCCAGTACTTC. This sequence encodes CASRMAGQETQYF.

V and J are TRBV4-2 and TRBJ1-2; perhaps TRBD1 as D (6 bases). The CDR3 contains 16 residues. Trimming left V 0 bases short and J 6 bases short, with 17 bases between. Germline V lookup: CDR1 LGHNA, CDR2 YNFKEQ. The CDR3 DNA reads TGTGCCAGCAGCCAAGACGGGATGGGGGGGCAGGATGGCTACACCTTC. Encoded protein: CASSQDGMGGQDGYTF.

J is TRBJ2-7 and V is TRBV6-1; possibly TRBD1 for D (6 bases). Trimming took off 4 bases at V and 7 bases at J, with 11 bases between the two ends. CDR3 length equals 12 residues. The V gene's germline CDR1 is MNHNS and CDR2 SASEGT. In DNA form, the CDR3 reads TGTGCCAGCAGTGGAACAGGGTGGGAGCAGTACTTC. It codes for CASSGTGWEQYF.

The chain combines TRBV5-1 with TRBJ2-6; 8 bases agree with TRBD1. The CDR3 is 16 amino acids. V lost 2 bases and J lost 2; bases outside the gene matches: 3. Germline CDR1 is SGHRS and CDR2 is YFSETQ. The CDR3 nucleotides read TGCGCCAGCAGCTTAATACAGGGGGCTGGGGCCAACGTCCTGACTTTC. This sequence encodes CASSLIQGAGANVLTF.

This clone appeared a few times. The rearrangement links TRBV2 to TRBJ1-1, with D perhaps matching TRBD1 (6 bases). The CDR3 contains 14 residues. The V end lost 2 bases, the J end lost 3 bases, and 10 bases lay between the germline ends. Germline V lookup: CDR1 SNHLY, CDR2 FYNNEI. The CDR3 coding sequence is TGTGCCAGCAGTGAACGGGGGGCTTACACTGAAGCTTTCTTT. This gives the protein CASSERGAYTEAFF.